This T cell receptor beta chain was profiled in a study of shared clonotypes between healthy human individuals. Findings and limits, study-wide: Among donors, the sharing of clonotypes was expected to be influenced by sequencing depth. Non-shared clonotypes had lower generation probabilities than clonotypes shared by all four sorted-subset donors. Donor scarcity curtailed the genetic and exposure-history diversity represented herein.

This clone came up once. The target antigen is unknown. In the study's own analysis: ImmunoSEQ gave junction-only sequences without quality scores, so filtering differed. The repertoire was sequenced with immunoSEQ multiplex PCR; TCRdb's copy has only in-frame clones and lacks some. That table is the source of V, J and clone size, and D and trimming were worked out from the DNA. The sample consists of some 1,600,000 clones, 95% to 99% of them appearing once. The CDR3 extends over 13 amino acids. V lost 3 bases and J 7 bases, leaving 12 bases between the germline ends. Germline CDR1 LNHDA, CDR2 SQIVND (reference sequence).

The sample comprised naive CD4+ T cells sorted from blood. Subset defined: CD45RA+ positively selected. The chain combines TRBV19 with TRBJ2-5, with TRBD2 as a possible D gene (5 bases). The sequence was obtained from a young man in good health. The CDR3 DNA reads TGTGCCAGTAGTATGGAAGGACGGGGGACCCAGTACTTC. Translation gives CASSMEGRGTQYF. Looking up the rest from reference TRBV19 and TRBJ2-5 gives the full variable domain: DGGITQSPKYLFRKEGQNVTLSCEQNLNHDAMYWYRQDPGQGLRLIYYSQIVNDFQKGDIAEGYSVSREKKESFPLTVTSAQKNPTAFYLCASSMEGRGTQYFGPGTRLLVL.